The present T cell receptor (beta chain) was sequenced within a study of OX40 agonist ivuxolimab in advanced cancers. At the level of the whole study: The costimulatory receptor OX40 (CD134) was targeted by ivuxolimab, a fully human IgG2 agonistic monoclonal antibody. Peripheral TCRbeta sequencing aimed to test whether ivuxolimab altered TCR sequence diversity and caused clonal T-cell expansion. Patients were allowed to have had prior anti-PD-1, anti-PD-L1 or anti-CTLA-4 therapy, and 40% of the dose-escalation patients had been treated with checkpoint inhibitors. The paper reports the monotherapy dose-escalation portion (N of about 52 patients) of the phase I ivuxolimab trial. A male proportion of roughly 80% and a mean age of 60 years, ranging from about 23 to 90, were recorded for the dose-escalation cohort. Among the approximately 54 dose-escalation patients, around 20 had hepatocellular carcinoma, 15 or so melanoma, 9 renal cell carcinoma and 9 head and neck cancer. Partial responses occurred in three dose-escalation patients, of whom one had hepatocellular carcinoma and two had cutaneous melanoma. Intravenous ivuxolimab was administered to patients every 2 weeks at six dose levels: 0.01, 0.1, 0.3, 1.5, 3 and 10 mg/kg.

Genomic DNA was extracted from sorted cells for sequencing of the TCRbeta CDR3 region. The immunoSEQ Assay was used to sequence the TCRbeta CDR3 regions. In TCRdb, the immuneACCESS table is reduced to in-frame sequences with V and J assigned. These tables do not hold every clone; where another copy was compared, an unresolved V gene accounts for under half, and the others remain unexplained. In all, the sample holds over 50,000 clones, and roughly 84% of those were seen once. In total, the top ten clones hold around 0.52% of the sample. Paper-wide results and their limitations: At doses of 0.1 to 3.0 mg/kg, clonal expansion of both CD4+ and CD8+ T cells in blood was seen between baseline and week 6. Antigen specificity was not determined for the clonally expanded peripheral T cells. In partial responders in the 0.1-3.0 mg/kg groups, normalized peripheral clonal expansion was found to be among the lowest, especially among CD8+ T cells. Low levels of normalized T-cell clonal expansion were also seen in some nonresponding patients. After ivuxolimab, CD8+ T cells had more expanded clones than CD4+ T cells on average.

Patients with a history of autoimmune disease or receiving systemic immunosuppression were excluded from the trial. Peripheral blood for TCR sequencing was drawn from every dose cohort at baseline, at cycle 4 day 1 and at cycle 7 day 1. Samples came from an open-label, multicenter, first-in-human phase I dose-escalation trial of ivuxolimab. Adults with locally advanced or metastatic melanoma, renal cell, hepatocellular, or head and neck squamous cell carcinoma were enrolled in the trial. Before TCR sequencing, CD4+ T cells and CD8+ T cells from peripheral blood were sorted into separate populations. With respect to this clone: The antigen it binds to is not known. No much larger clonotype is one base removed from it; base qualities were not supplied.

V is shortened by 4 bases, J by 2 bases, and the region joining them spans 17 bases. CDR1 and CDR2 were assigned from the germline V gene as SGHAT and FQNNGV. Counted from cysteine to phenylalanine, this CDR3 has 16 amino acids. The only DNA kept is the CDR3, 48 bases in frame from the first base. Recombination linked TRBV11-2 to TRBJ1-1, and TRBD1 may be the D gene, going by 6 matching bases. This sequence was found in an adult with an advanced solid tumor such as melanoma, head and neck, liver or kidney cancer. The sample consisted of CD4+ or CD8+ T cells sorted from blood, taken in a trial of the OX40 agonist ivuxolimab. The CDR3 protein sequence reads: CASSSRAGAGNTEAFF. The nucleotides read TGTGCCAGCAGCTCAAGGGCAGGGGCCGGTAACACTGAAGCTTTCTTT.